These T cell receptor beta chains were read from a single sample in a study of T cells after yellow fever vaccination. MiXCR was run by TCRdb on the 5' RACE reads, yielding one entry per CDR3 protein. The top ten hold less than 50% of the sample, which has some 73,000 distinct CDR3 sequences, 7.7% seen once. The specimen was CD8+ T cells sorted from PBMCs, collected on the day of the yellow fever booster vaccination. These receptors were collected from a man aged 25-40 years who received the YFV17D yellow fever vaccine. The CDR3 runs from the conserved cysteine through the conserved F or W. D genes are given only for firm matches. Clone size is not always given. Where it is, it says once, few, many or a class for expanded clones.

NA	TRBJ2-1	TRBV19	NA	TGTGCCAGTAGTATAGTATCCGGGACTCAGAATGAGCAGTTCTTC	CASSIVSGTQNEQFF
NA	TRBJ2-7	TRBV7-8	few	TGTGCCAGCAGCTTAGTCTCTTCAACCTACGAGCAGTACTTC	CASSLVSSTYEQYF
TRBD1	TRBJ1-4	TRBV6-1	few	TGTGCCAGCATCGCTCAACCGGGACAGGATACCTCTAATGAAAAACTGTTTTTT	CASIAQPGQDTSNEKLFF
NA	TRBJ2-1	TRBV24-1	few	TGTGCCACCAGTGATTTAGGGGGGTCCTACAATGAGCAGTTCTTC	CATSDLGGSYNEQFF
TRBD2	TRBJ2-1	TRBV12-3/TRBV12-4	many	TGTGCCAGCAGTTTAGAGCGGGAGGGCCTCAATGAGCAGTTCTTC	CASSLEREGLNEQFF
TRBD2	TRBJ2-7	TRBV12-3/TRBV12-4	few	TGTGCCAGCAGTTTTGGGTTGCCTAGCGGCACCTACGAGCAGTACTTC	CASSFGLPSGTYEQYF
TRBD1	TRBJ1-2	TRBV7-9	few	TGTGCCAGCAGCCAAGGACAGGACTATGGCTACACCTTC	CASSQGQDYGYTF
NA	TRBJ2-7	TRBV6-2/TRBV6-3	few	TGTGCCAGCAGTTACCCGCAAGCCTACGAGCAGTACTTC	CASSYPQAYEQYF
NA	TRBJ2-7	TRBV14	many	TGTGCCAGCAGCCCTCCGGGGAGCGGTGAGCAGTACTTC	CASSPPGSGEQYF
NA	TRBJ2-2	TRBV11-2	NA	TGTGCCAGCAGCTTAGGAGGTGGGACCGGGGAGCTGTTTTTT	CASSLGGGTGELFF
NA	TRBJ1-4	TRBV28	few	TGTGCCAGCAGTTCCGCCCGGGTTGAAAAACTGTTTTTT	CASSSARVEKLFF
NA	TRBJ2-5	TRBV2	few	TGTGCCAGCAGTGAGTCTAGCGCGCAAGAGACCCAGTACTTC	CASSESSAQETQYF
NA	TRBJ2-5	TRBV4-3	NA	TGCGCCAGCAGCCAAGTAGGGCTGGAGACCCAGTACTTC	CASSQVGLETQYF
NA	TRBJ2-2	TRBV4-3	once	TGCGCCAGCAGCACCCGGGACGGCACCGGGGAGCTGTTTTTT	CASSTRDGTGELFF
TRBD1	TRBJ2-2	TRBV12-5	NA	TGTGCTAGTGAAAAACAGGGGGCTCGGGAGCTGTTTTTT	CASEKQGARELFF
NA	TRBJ2-7	TRBV6-2/TRBV6-3	many	TGTGCCAGCGTCCAGGCAAAAACTGCCTACGAGCAGTACTTC	CASVQAKTAYEQYF
TRBD2	TRBJ2-7	TRBV25-1	NA	TGTGCCAGCAGTGAAATAGGGACTAGCGGGATCTACGAGCAGTACTTC	CASSEIGTSGIYEQYF
NA	TRBJ1-1	TRBV19	few	TGTGCCAGTAGTATGTTGCAGGGTAGCACTGAAGCTTTCTTT	CASSMLQGSTEAFF
NA	TRBJ2-1	TRBV19	few	TGTGCCAGTAGTAAGTGGGGGACCCGGGGCGATGAGCAGTTCTTC	CASSKWGTRGDEQFF
TRBD2	TRBJ2-5	TRBV4-3	NA	TGCGCCAGCAGCCAAGAAGTACAGACTAGCGGCCAAGAGACCCAGTACTTC	CASSQEVQTSGQETQYF
NA	TRBJ2-1	TRBV6-2/TRBV6-3	NA	TGTGCCAGCAGTTACTCCAGTGGACCCGCAATAACGGGGTACAATGAGCAGTTCTTC	CASSYSSGPAITGYNEQFF
NA	TRBJ2-1	TRBV4-3	many	TGCGCCAGCAGCCTCGGAGAGGGCGCCCCGAGCTCCTACAATGAGCAGTTCTTC	CASSLGEGAPSSYNEQFF
NA	TRBJ2-3	TRBV9	many	TGTGCCAGCAGCGTGGGCGGGATGGCGTCGGAAGATACGCAGTATTTT	CASSVGGMASEDTQYF
NA	TRBJ1-5	TRBV4-3	few	TGCGCCAGCAGCCAAGGGGTTGCCAGGGAAGAGCCCCAGCATTTT	CASSQGVAREEPQHF
NA	TRBJ2-7	TRBV5-1	NA	TGCGCCAGCAGCTCAGGGACATCTTTCCCTTACGAGCAGTACTTC	CASSSGTSFPYEQYF
NA	TRBJ2-5	TRBV7-9	few	TGTGCCAGCAGCCGGGGGTCCGGGGGTCAGGAGACCCAGTACTTC	CASSRGSGGQETQYF
TRBD1	TRBJ2-5	TRBV4-3	few	TGCGCCAGCAGCCAGGGACAGGGTTTCGAGACCCAGTACTTC	CASSQGQGFETQYF
NA	TRBJ2-6	TRBV10-2	few	TGCGCCGCGGAGGACAGTTCCTCTGGGGCCAACGTCCTGACTTTC	CAAEDSSSGANVLTF
NA	TRBJ2-1	TRBV7-3	NA	TGTGCCAGCAGCCCCTTGGGCAAGAGCTCCTACAATGAGCAGTTCTTC	CASSPLGKSSYNEQFF
TRBD2	TRBJ2-7	TRBV15	NA	TGTGCCACCAGCAGAGAAAGGGGACTAGCGGGAGTTGAGCAGTACTTC	CATSRERGLAGVEQYF
TRBD1	TRBJ2-7	TRBV16	NA	TGTGCCAGCCGAACCGGGACAGGGGACGAGCAGTACTTC	CASRTGTGDEQYF
NA	TRBJ1-5	TRBV24-1	many	TGTGCCACCAGTGATTTGTCATCCAATCAGCCCCAGCATTTT	CATSDLSSNQPQHF
NA	TRBJ1-1	TRBV11-2	NA	TGTGCCAGCAGCTTAGTTGCGGAGAACACTGAAGCTTTCTTT	CASSLVAENTEAFF
TRBD2	TRBJ2-7	TRBV3-1	many	TGTGCCAGCAGCCAAGGACTAGCGGGTGCCTACGAGCAGTACTTC	CASSQGLAGAYEQYF
TRBD2	TRBJ2-7	TRBV7-2	NA	TGTGCCAGTTTAAGCGGGAGTGGCTACGAGCAGTACTTC	CASLSGSGYEQYF
TRBD2	TRBJ2-7	TRBV10-3	NA	TGTGCCATCAGTAAGACTAGCCAGGAATTGATCGAGCAGTACTTC	CAISKTSQELIEQYF
TRBD1	TRBJ2-1	TRBV7-9	NA	TGTGCCAGCAGCTTAAAGGCGGTCAGGGGGCATGAGCAGTTCTTC	CASSLKAVRGHEQFF
NA	TRBJ2-1	TRBV12-3/TRBV12-4	NA	TGTGCCAGCAGTCCGGGACTCGACCGGTACAATGAGCAGTTCTTC	CASSPGLDRYNEQFF
NA	TRBJ1-5	TRBV6-2/TRBV6-3	NA	TGTGCCAGCAGCCCACTGGGGGGCCGAGGCAATCAGCCCCAGCATTTT	CASSPLGGRGNQPQHF
TRBD2	TRBJ2-7	TRBV4-3	many	TGCGCCAGCAGCCCGGGCGGGGGCTACGAGCAGTACTTC	CASSPGGGYEQYF
NA	TRBJ2-5	TRBV4-3	NA	TGCGCCAGCAGCCCCCCGGATGGGACCCAGTACTTC	CASSPPDGTQYF
TRBD1	TRBJ1-2	TRBV7-9	many	TGTGCCAGCAAGGGGGCTGGCTACACCTTC	CASKGAGYTF
NA	TRBJ2-1	TRBV20-1	many	TGCACCCAGGATGAGCAGTTCTTC	CTQDEQFF
TRBD1	TRBJ1-2	TRBV4-3	NA	TGCGCCAGCAGCCAAGGGACAGGGGGCTATGGCTACACCTTC	CASSQGTGGYGYTF
NA	TRBJ2-6	TRBV9	NA	TGTGCCAGCAGCGCCCCTAGGGGCAGCACAACTATCTCTGGGGCCAACGTCCTGACTTTC	CASSAPRGSTTISGANVLTF
TRBD2	TRBJ2-5	TRBV7-9	NA	TGTGCCAGCAGCTTAGCGGTGACTAGCTCCCAAGAGACCCAGTACTTC	CASSLAVTSSQETQYF
TRBD2	TRBJ2-2	TRBV4-2	few	TGTGCCAGCAGCCCAGCGGGGAGCGGGTTAGGGAACACCGGGGAGCTGTTTTTT	CASSPAGSGLGNTGELFF
TRBD1	TRBJ2-5	TRBV4-3	few	TGCGCCAGCAGCCGAAGACAGGGAGTCCAAGAGACCCAGTACTTC	CASSRRQGVQETQYF